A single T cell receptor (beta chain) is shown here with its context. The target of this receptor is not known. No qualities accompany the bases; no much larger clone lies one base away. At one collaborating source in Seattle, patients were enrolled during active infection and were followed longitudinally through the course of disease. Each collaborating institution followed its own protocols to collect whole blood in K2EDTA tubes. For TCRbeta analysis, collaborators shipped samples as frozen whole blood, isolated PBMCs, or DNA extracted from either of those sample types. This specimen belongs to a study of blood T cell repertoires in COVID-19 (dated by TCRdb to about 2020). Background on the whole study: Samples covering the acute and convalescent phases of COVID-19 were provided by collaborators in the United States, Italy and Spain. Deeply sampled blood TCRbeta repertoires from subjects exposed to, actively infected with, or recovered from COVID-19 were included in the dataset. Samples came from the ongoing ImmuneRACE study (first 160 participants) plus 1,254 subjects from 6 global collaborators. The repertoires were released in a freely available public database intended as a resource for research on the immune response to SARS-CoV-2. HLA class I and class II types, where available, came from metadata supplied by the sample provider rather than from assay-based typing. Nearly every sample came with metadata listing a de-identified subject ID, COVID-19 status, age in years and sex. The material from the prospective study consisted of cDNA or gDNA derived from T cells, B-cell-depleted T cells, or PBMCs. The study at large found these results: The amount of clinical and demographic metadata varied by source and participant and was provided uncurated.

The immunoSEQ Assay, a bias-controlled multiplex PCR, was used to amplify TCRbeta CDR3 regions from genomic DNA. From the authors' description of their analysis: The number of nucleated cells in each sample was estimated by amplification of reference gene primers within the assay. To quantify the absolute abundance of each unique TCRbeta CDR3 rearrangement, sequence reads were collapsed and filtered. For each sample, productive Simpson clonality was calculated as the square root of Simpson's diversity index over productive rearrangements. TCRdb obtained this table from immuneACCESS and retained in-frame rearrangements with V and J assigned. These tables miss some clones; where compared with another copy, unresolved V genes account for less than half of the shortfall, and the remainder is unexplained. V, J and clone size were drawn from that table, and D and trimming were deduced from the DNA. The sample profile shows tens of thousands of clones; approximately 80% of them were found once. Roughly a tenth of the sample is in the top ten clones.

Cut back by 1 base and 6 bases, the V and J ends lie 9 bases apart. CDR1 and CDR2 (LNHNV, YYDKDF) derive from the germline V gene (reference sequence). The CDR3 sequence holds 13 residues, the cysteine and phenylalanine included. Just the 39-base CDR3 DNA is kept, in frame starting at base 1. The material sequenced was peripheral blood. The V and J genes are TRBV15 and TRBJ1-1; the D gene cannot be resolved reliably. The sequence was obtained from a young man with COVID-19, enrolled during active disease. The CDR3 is CATSRAGFPEAFF. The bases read TGTGCCACCAGCAGAGCGGGTTTCCCTGAAGCTTTCTTT.